This TCR beta chain originates from a study of T-cell reconstitution after alpha-beta-depleted transplantation in children. General study results and limits: The main origin of T-cell counts and diversity one year after transplant was newly produced T cells.

The germline V gene encodes CDR1 SGHRS and CDR2 YFSETQ. The CDR3 loop spans 16 amino acids. The ends lost 3 bases at V and 2 bases at J; junction bases unmatched: 7. This clonotype came up a few times. Its antigen remains unidentified. Preparation of the TCRbeta library was carried out with unique molecular identifiers. From the PCR reads, TCRdb called clonotypes with MiXCR, one entry per CDR3 protein. The table shows 100,000 or so distinct CDR3 sequences, with less than 25% occurring only once. The sequences come from PBMCs, collected before TCRalphabeta/CD19-depleted stem cell transplant. The receptor was isolated from a boy younger than 10 with acute lymphoblastic leukemia, due to receive a stem cell transplant. The chain couples TRBV5-1 to TRBJ2-3, with 9 bases lining up with TRBD2. For the CDR3, the DNA is TGCGCCAGCAGCTGGGAGACTAGCGGACTCACAGATACGCAGTATTTT. This codes for CASSWETSGLTDTQYF.